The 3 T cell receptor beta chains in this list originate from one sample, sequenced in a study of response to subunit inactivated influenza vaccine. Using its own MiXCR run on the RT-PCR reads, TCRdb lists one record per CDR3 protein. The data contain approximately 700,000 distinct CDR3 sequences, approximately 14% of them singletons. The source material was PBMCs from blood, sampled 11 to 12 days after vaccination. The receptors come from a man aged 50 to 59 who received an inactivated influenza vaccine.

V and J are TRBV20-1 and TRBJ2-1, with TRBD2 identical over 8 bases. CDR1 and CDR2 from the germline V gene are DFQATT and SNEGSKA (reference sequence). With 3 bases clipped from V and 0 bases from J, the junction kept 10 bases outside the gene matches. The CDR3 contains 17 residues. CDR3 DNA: TGCAGTGCTAGTCTCCGAGCGGGAGAGCTCTCCTACAATGAGCAGTTCTTC. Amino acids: CSASLRAGELSYNEQFF.

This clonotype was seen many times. The CDR3 nucleotides read TGCAGTGCTAATGGGGCAGGGTGGGCAGATACGCAGTATTTT. Protein: CSANGAGWADTQYF. V is TRBV20-1 and J is TRBJ2-3; TRBD1 is a possible D gene (5 bases). The CDR3 contains 14 residues. Germline V CDR1 and CDR2: DFQATT, SNEGSKA (reference sequence). Trimming left V 4 bases short and J 4 bases short, with 15 bases between.

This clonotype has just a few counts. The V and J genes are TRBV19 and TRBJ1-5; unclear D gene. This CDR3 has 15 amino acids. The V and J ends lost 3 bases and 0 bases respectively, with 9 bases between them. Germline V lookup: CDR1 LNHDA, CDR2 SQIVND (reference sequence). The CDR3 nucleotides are TGTGCCAGTAGTATCGGCAGTTATAGCAATCAGCCCCAGCATTTT. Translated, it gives CASSIGSYSNQPQHF.